The T cell receptor (beta chain) under discussion was sequenced for a study of patients and donors after allogeneic stem cell transplantation. The CDR3 consists of 14 residues. Looked up from germline, CDR1 is DFQATT and CDR2 is SNEGSKA (reference sequence). With 2 bases removed from V and 0 bases from J, the gap between germline ends came to 11 bases. This clonotype was seen more than once but under ten times. MiXCR, run by TCRdb on the RT-PCR reads, gives a single entry per CDR3 protein. This repertoire shows 800,000 to 1,000,000 distinct CDR3 sequences, more than 15% found once; its top ten account for around 6%.

This chain connects TRBV20-1 to TRBJ2-7; no clear D gene. Sequences were obtained from blood, either unsorted or a sorted T cell fraction (not recorded which). The clonotype comes from a human donor who was either an allogeneic HSCT recipient or a stem cell or donor lymphocyte infusion donor (not recorded which). It is not recorded whose cells these are; they may come from a transplant donor. This CDR3 is CSARYGAASYEQYF. CDR3 bases: TGCAGTGCTAGATACGGCGCGGCCTCCTACGAGCAGTACTTC.